Described below is a single TCR beta chain sequence and its context. Its antigen is still unknown. The immunoSEQ assay was v3.0, run at survey level. The sequencing target was about 35,000-55,000 T-cell genomes per sample. The table came from immunoSEQ multiplex PCR; TCRdb's copy has only in-frame clones and leaves some out. Among about 15,000 clones listed, approximately 93% were seen once. Germline loops: CDR1 KGHSH, CDR2 LQKENI. This CDR3 contains 16 residues. Trimming cost V 2 bases and J 7 bases; bases outside gene matches: 9. The record originates from a study of long-term antiretroviral therapy in people with HIV. Points from the study as a whole: It was observed that HIV repertoires exhibited narrower CDR3 length ranges than controls. Blood in the study was drawn between the mid-2000s and the late 2010s, possibly under older ART regimens, which may be less effective than current ones.

The V and J genes are TRBV18 and TRBJ1-2; 11 bases are a match to TRBD1. This clonotype was obtained from a woman in her 40s with HIV. The material sequenced was unsorted PBMCs, taken 0.6 years after starting antiretroviral therapy. CDR3 coding DNA: TGTGCCAGCTCACCAGGACAGGGGGCCCTCCCGGGTGGCTACACCTTC. Protein: CASSPGQGALPGGYTF. The full variable domain, with the rest looked up from reference TRBV18 and TRBJ1-2, is NAGVMQNPRHLVRRRGQEARLRCSPMKGHSHVYWYRQLPEEGLKFMVYLQKENIIDESGMPKERFSAEFPKEGPSILRIQQVVRGDSAAYFCASSPGQGALPGGYTFGSGTRLTVV.